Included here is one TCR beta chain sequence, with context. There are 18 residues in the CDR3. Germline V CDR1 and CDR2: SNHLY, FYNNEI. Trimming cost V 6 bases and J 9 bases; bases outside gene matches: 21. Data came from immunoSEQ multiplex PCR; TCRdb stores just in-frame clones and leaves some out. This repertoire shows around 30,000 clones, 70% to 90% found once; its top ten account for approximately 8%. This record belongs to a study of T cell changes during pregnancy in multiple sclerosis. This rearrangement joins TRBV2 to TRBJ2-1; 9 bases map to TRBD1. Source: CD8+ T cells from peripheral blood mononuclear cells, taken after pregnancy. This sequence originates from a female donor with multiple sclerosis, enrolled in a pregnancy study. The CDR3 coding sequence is TGTGCCAGCAGGGCCGGGACAGGGTGGACTTTGGGGGGGGGTGAGCAGTTCTTC. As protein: CASRAGTGWTLGGGEQFF.